This T cell receptor (beta chain) was sequenced for a study of breast tumors, draining lymph nodes, adjacent tissues. Samples came from axillary lymph nodes draining the breast cancer. Overall study findings and caveats: Compared with basal-like, luminal-like tumors shared significantly more repertoire with nontumor tissue. Findings are consistent with lymph node origin and intratumoral expansion of most tumor T cells. Tumor TCR diversity was below lymph nodes but above nontumor tissue. That most tumor T cells come from lymph nodes remained unproven.

One entry per CDR3 protein, called by TCRdb with MiXCR from the multiplex PCR reads. In the table there are 200,000 to 250,000 distinct CDR3 sequences, 34% of which are singletons. Comments on this clonotype: Its antigen is unknown.

The ends were cut back, 6 bases at V and 4 bases at J, with 12 bases in the middle. CDR1 and CDR2 (germline): SNHLY, FYNNEI. This CDR3 is built from 13 residues. The sequenced sample consisted of axillary lymph node tissue. The V and J genes are TRBV2 and TRBJ1-1, with D perhaps TRBD1 (5 bases). The TCR originated in a female donor with breast cancer. Some clones in this sample may be carry-over from other donors' samples. As DNA, the CDR3 is TGTGCCAGCAGCTCTGACAGTGGCACTGAAGCTTTCTTT. This translates into CASSSDSGTEAFF. Based on the CDR3 plus reference TRBV2 and TRBJ1-1, the full variable domain is EPEVTQTPSHQVTQMGQEVILRCVPISNHLYFYWYRQILGQKVEFLVSFYNNEISEKSEIFDDQFSVERPDGSNFTLKIRSTKLEDSAMYFCASSSDSGTEAFFGQGTRLTVV.